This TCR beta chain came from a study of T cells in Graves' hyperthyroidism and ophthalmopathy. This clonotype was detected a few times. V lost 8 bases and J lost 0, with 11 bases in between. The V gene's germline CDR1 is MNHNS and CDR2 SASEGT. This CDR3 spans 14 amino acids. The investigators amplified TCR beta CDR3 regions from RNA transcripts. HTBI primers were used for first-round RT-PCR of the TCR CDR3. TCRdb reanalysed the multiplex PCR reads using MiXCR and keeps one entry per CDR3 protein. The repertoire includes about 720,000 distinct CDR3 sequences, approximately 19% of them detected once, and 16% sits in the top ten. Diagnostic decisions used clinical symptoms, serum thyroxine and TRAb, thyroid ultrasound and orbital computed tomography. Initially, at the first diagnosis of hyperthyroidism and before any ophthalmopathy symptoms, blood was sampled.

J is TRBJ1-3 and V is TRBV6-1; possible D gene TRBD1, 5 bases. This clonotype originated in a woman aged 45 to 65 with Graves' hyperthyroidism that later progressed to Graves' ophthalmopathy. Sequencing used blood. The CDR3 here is CASGDRGSGNTIYF. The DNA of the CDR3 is TGTGCCAGCGGGGACCGGGGCTCTGGAAACACCATATATTTT.